The 25 T cell receptor beta chains presented below share a single source sample, sequenced in a study of human T cells and chemical hapten exposure (dated by TCRdb to the early 2020s). The time point label corresponds to: patch test 3, about 24 weeks after DPC sensitization. Per the publication, the treatment or condition label means: therapeutic diphenylcyclopropenone sensitization with weekly scalp DPC. The library was built by means of RACE. The sequencing machine was a NextSeq 500. TCRdb reworked the public reads: Q25 trimming with fastp, MiXCR clone assembly, productive beta chains retained. Each entry merges the rows of one CDR3 protein and shows their most common DNA and genes. Within this sample are about 190,000 distinct CDR3 sequences, with 24% of them counted one time only. Over 2% of the sample belongs to the ten largest clones. The source material was whole blood, sampled in connection with sensitization to the hapten diphenylcyclopropenone (DPC). The receptors were sampled from a woman between 40 and 55 years old with alopecia areata. Some clones in this sample may be carry-over from other donors' samples.

This rearrangement joins TRBV7-2 to TRBJ2-3, with TRBD2 identical over 9 bases. After removal of 5 bases from V and 4 bases from J, the junction contained 10 bases not matched to a gene. The CDR3 length is 16 residues. CDR1 is SGHTA, CDR2 FQGNSA, per germline. CDR3 nucleotide sequence: TGTGCCAGCAGCCCCCTTGGCGGGAGGGCCGCAGATACGCAGTATTTT. Its protein is CASSPLGGRAADTQYF.

V is TRBV11-2 and J is TRBJ2-1; 10 bases are shared with TRBD1. This CDR3 region has 14 residues. Germline V lookup: CDR1 SGHAT, CDR2 FQNNGV. V shed 3 bases and J 7 bases; nucleotides not matched to a gene: 3. The CDR3 DNA reads as TGTGCCAGCAGCTTTGGGGACAGGGGAAATGAGCAGTTCTTC. Residues: CASSFGDRGNEQFF.

This clonotype appeared many times. J is TRBJ1-5 and V is TRBV7-2; perhaps TRBD1 as D (5 bases). In germline, CDR1 is SGHTA, CDR2 FQGNSA. The length of the CDR3 is 15 residues. V gave up 5 bases and J gave up 5 bases, with 16 bases separating them. The CDR3 DNA reads TGTGCCAGCAGCCCTTGGCAAGGGGCTCATCAGCCCCAGCATTTT. This translates into CASSPWQGAHQPQHF.

This clonotype was picked up a small number of times. The chain employs TRBV7-9 and TRBJ1-2; perhaps TRBD1 as D (5 bases). This CDR3 comprises 14 residues. Trimming pared 5 bases from V and 2 bases from J, leaving 12 bases between. Germline V lookup: CDR1 SEHNR, CDR2 FQNEAQ (reference sequence). The CDR3: CASSEGRGNYGYTF. DNA for the CDR3: TGTGCCAGCAGCGAGGGACGCGGGAACTATGGCTACACCTTC. Based on the CDR3 plus reference TRBV7-9 and TRBJ1-2, the full variable domain is DTGVSQNPRHKITKRGQNVTFRCDPISEHNRLYWYRQTLGQGPEFLTYFQNEAQLEKSRLLSDRFSAERPKGSFSTLEIQRTEQGDSAMYLCASSEGRGNYGYTFGSGTRLTVV.

This clonotype was picked up a small number of times. V gene TRBV7-2 combines with J gene TRBJ2-5, with 8 bases matching TRBD1. The CDR3 has 13 residues. Germline-derived CDR1 and CDR2 are SGHTA and FQGNSA. V dropped 7 bases and J dropped 4; count of bases not matched to a gene: 5. Here the CDR3 DNA reads TGTGCCAGCAACCCTGACAGGGGAGAGACCCAGTACTTC. Translated: CASNPDRGETQYF.

This clonotype turned up a few times. V is TRBV27 and J is TRBJ2-3, with TRBD2 as a possible D gene (7 bases). Trimming pared 1 base from V and 4 bases from J, leaving 12 bases between. Germline CDR1 is MNHEY and CDR2 is SMNVEV (reference sequence). The CDR3 is 15 residues long. CDR3: CASSLWGGAADTQYF. The CDR3 bases are TGTGCCAGCAGTTTATGGGGGGGGGCGGCAGATACGCAGTATTTT.

The rearrangement links TRBV25-1 to TRBJ1-1, with TRBD1 as a possible D gene (5 bases). CDR1 and CDR2 (germline): MGHDK, SYGVNS. The CDR3 is made up of 12 amino acids. Trimming cost V 4 bases and J 5 bases, with 8 bases left between them. CDR3 residues: CASSVQGTEAFF. CDR3 nucleotide sequence: TGTGCCAGCAGTGTCCAGGGAACTGAAGCTTTCTTT.

This clonotype was recorded a few times. The V call is TRBV3-1, the J call TRBJ2-1, with D tentatively TRBD2 (5 bases). The CDR3 covers 14 residues. Germline lookup yields CDR1 LGHDT and CDR2 YNNKEL (reference sequence). With 4 bases removed from V and 6 bases from J, the gap between germline ends came to 13 bases. CDR3 DNA sequence: TGTGCCAGCAGCCGTCTAAAGCGGAGCAATGAGCAGTTCTTC. Its protein product is CASSRLKRSNEQFF.

This clonotype was recorded many times. The J gene is TRBJ2-3, the V gene TRBV24-1, with 11 bases that match TRBD1. This CDR3 has 15 amino acids. The germline V gene has CDR1 KGHDR and CDR2 SFDVKD. Trimming at V came to 6 bases and at J to 4 bases, leaving 5 bases not matched to a gene. The CDR3 DNA sequence: TGTGCCACCAGTTTAGGACAGGGGGCTTCAGATACGCAGTATTTT. As protein: CATSLGQGASDTQYF.

The J gene is TRBJ2-1, the V gene TRBV29-1; D is unresolved. The CDR3 has 12 amino acids. Germline V gives CDR1 SQVTM, CDR2 ANQGSEA. Trimming stripped 3 bases from V and 5 bases from J, with 8 bases between. CDR3 sequence: CSVESPHNEQFF. DNA of the CDR3: TGCAGCGTTGAGAGTCCCCACAATGAGCAGTTCTTC.

V usage is TRBV4-3 and J usage is TRBJ1-1; D is uncertain. V dropped 0 bases and J dropped 0 bases, with 5 bases sitting between them. This CDR3 contains 14 residues. CDR1 LGHNA and CDR2 YSLEER come from the germline V gene. The CDR3 DNA reads TGCGCCAGCAGCCAAGATCAGATGAACACTGAAGCTTTCTTT. Its protein product is CASSQDQMNTEAFF.

J is TRBJ2-2 and V is TRBV6-2 or TRBV6-3; the match to TRBD1 covers 9 bases. The CDR3 length is 16 residues. V trimming: 5 bases; J trimming: 4 bases; junction bases outside the gene matches: 8. Germline V gene lookup returns CDR1 MNHEY and CDR2 SVGEGT. The CDR3 spells CASSLQGARGTGELFF. Here the CDR3 DNA reads TGTGCCAGCAGTCTACAGGGGGCGAGGGGCACCGGGGAGCTGTTTTTT.

This clonotype was found many times. The genes are TRBV7-9 and TRBJ2-7; 9 nucleotides agree with TRBD1. The CDR3 runs 14 residues. J was trimmed by 4 bases and V by 7 bases; bases with no gene match: 8. Germline values: CDR1 SEHNR, CDR2 FQNEAQ (reference sequence). CDR3 in amino acids: CASTSSGTGYEQYF. DNA for the CDR3: TGTGCCAGCACCTCCTCCGGGACAGGGTACGAGCAGTACTTC.

This clonotype was detected a few times. CDR3 loop: CASTTWGPEEAFF. CDR3 nucleotides: TGTGCCAGCACCACCTGGGGACCCGAGGAAGCTTTCTTT. The V and J genes are TRBV28 and TRBJ1-1, with D tentatively TRBD1 (5 bases). The CDR3 contains 13 residues. Germline CDR1 is MDHEN and CDR2 is SYDVKM. The V end lost 7 bases, the J end lost 8 bases, and 17 bases lay between the germline ends.

The chain links TRBV27 to TRBJ2-2; D not resolved. In germline, CDR1 is MNHEY, CDR2 SMNVEV (reference sequence). V lost 6 bases to trimming and J lost 5 bases, with 4 bases between them. The CDR3 contains 11 residues. The CDR3 DNA follows: TGTGCCAGCAGAAGTACCGGGGAGCTGTTTTTT. This codes for CASRSTGELFF.

The V gene is TRBV20-1, the J gene TRBJ2-6, with 8 positions matching TRBD1. The CDR3 spans 19 residues. The V and J ends lost 0 bases and 0 bases, in that order; junction bases with no gene match: 10. CDR1 and CDR2 from the germline V gene are DFQATT and SNEGSKA (reference sequence). CDR3 in amino acids: CSARDPRGTGSSGANVLTF. CDR3 coding DNA: TGCAGTGCTAGAGATCCTCGAGGGACAGGATCCTCTGGGGCCAACGTCCTGACTTTC.

CDR3 nucleotides: TGTGCCAGCAGCTCCGGACGGGAGAGCTCCTACGAGCAGTACTTC. Protein: CASSSGRESSYEQYF. The genes are TRBV7-9 and TRBJ2-7; D perhaps matches TRBD2 (6 bases). This CDR3 contains 15 residues. V was shortened by 4 bases and J by 0 bases, with 13 bases between the two germline ends. CDR1 is SEHNR and CDR2 is FQNEAQ in the germline V gene (reference sequence). The full variable domain, rest sourced from reference TRBV7-9 and TRBJ2-7, is DTGVSQNPRHKITKRGQNVTFRCDPISEHNRLYWYRQTLGQGPEFLTYFQNEAQLEKSRLLSDRFSAERPKGSFSTLEIQRTEQGDSAMYLCASSSGRESSYEQYFGPGTRLTVT.

This clonotype was seen more than once but under ten times. The CDR3 spells CASSSPGTSGYEQYF. The CDR3 coding sequence is TGTGCCAGCAGTTCCCCCGGGACTAGCGGCTACGAGCAGTACTTC. The gene calls are TRBV7-2 and TRBJ2-7; TRBD2 aligns across 11 bases. The V and J ends lost 6 bases and 3 bases, in that order; junction bases with no gene match: 7. The CDR3 contains 15 residues. Germline loops: CDR1 SGHTA, CDR2 FQGNSA. The variable domain in full, with the rest retrieved from reference TRBV7-2 and TRBJ2-7, is GAGVSQSPSNKVTEKGKDVELRCDPISGHTALYWYRQSLGQGLEFLIYFQGNSAPDKSGLPSDRFSAERTGGSVSTLTIQRTQQEDSAVYLCASSSPGTSGYEQYFGPGTRLTVT.

The chain recombines TRBV28 with TRBJ1-2, with D maybe TRBD1 (5 bases). The germline V gene encodes CDR1 MDHEN and CDR2 SYDVKM. V was trimmed by 7 bases and J by 7 bases, leaving 19 bases between them. The CDR3 runs to 14 residues. Written as DNA, the CDR3 is TGTGCCAGCAATCCCCAGGGCTCAGTGCTTGGCTACACCTTC. This sequence encodes CASNPQGSVLGYTF.

The gene calls are TRBV4-1 and TRBJ2-7; D possibly corresponds to TRBD2 (5 bases). V was trimmed by 1 base and J by 0 bases, leaving 10 bases between them. Germline-derived CDR1 and CDR2 are MGHRA and YSYEKL. This CDR3 region has 15 residues. The chain's CDR3 is CASSQGVGVSYEQYF. The DNA of the CDR3 is TGCGCCAGCAGCCAAGGGGTCGGGGTCTCCTACGAGCAGTACTTC.

The sample holds many counts of this clonotype. The V and J genes are TRBV28 and TRBJ2-2; 9 bases are a match to TRBD2. The V and J ends lost 3 bases and 6 bases, in that order; junction bases with no gene match: 2. Germline values: CDR1 MDHEN, CDR2 SYDVKM. The CDR3 spans 14 residues. The CDR3 reads CASSFAGGAGELFF. CDR3 nucleotide sequence: TGTGCCAGCAGTTTCGCGGGAGGGGCCGGGGAGCTGTTTTTT.

This clonotype was recorded a few times. The V gene is TRBV25-1, the J gene TRBJ2-1, with D possibly TRBD2 on 6 matching bases. Germline CDR1 MGHDK, CDR2 SYGVNS. The CDR3 covers 17 residues. Trimming shortened V by 1 base and J by 0 bases, and 13 bases separated the two germline ends. The CDR3 reads CASSEWGGDPSYNEQFF. The CDR3 nucleotides are TGTGCCAGCAGTGAATGGGGAGGAGATCCCTCCTACAATGAGCAGTTCTTC.

The V call is TRBV7-2, the J call TRBJ2-7; 8 positions agree with TRBD1. Germline CDR1 reads SGHTA; CDR2 reads FQGNSA. This CDR3 is built from 15 residues. Unmatched junction bases numbered 7, after V lost 2 bases and J lost 4 bases. The CDR3 spells CASSLWGTGGYEQYF. DNA for the CDR3: TGTGCCAGCAGCTTATGGGGGACAGGAGGTTACGAGCAGTACTTC.

The chain is built from TRBV7-2 and TRBJ2-1; TRBD2 aligns across 8 bases. Per the germline V gene, CDR1 is SGHTA and CDR2 is FQGNSA. CDR3 length equals 16 residues. The junction had 12 bases not matched to a gene; V was cut back by 5 bases and J by 6 bases. The CDR3 protein is CASSTQRGGRVNEQFF. The CDR3, as DNA: TGTGCCAGCAGCACGCAACGGGGGGGGCGGGTCAATGAGCAGTTCTTC.

The rearrangement links TRBV4-3 to TRBJ1-2; D ambiguous. Germline V lookup: CDR1 LGHNA, CDR2 YSLEER. The CDR3 is 13 amino acids. V lost 0 bases to trimming and J lost 4 bases, with 6 bases between them. CDR3 nucleotides: TGCGCCAGCAGCCAAGATTCCCTCTATGGCTACACCTTC. This encodes CASSQDSLYGYTF.